This TCR beta chain emerged from a study of blood T cell repertoires in COVID-19 (dated by TCRdb to about 2020). About the full investigation: The collaborator samples originated in the United States, Italy and Spain and spanned the acute and convalescent phases of COVID-19. The material from the prospective study consisted of cDNA or gDNA derived from T cells, B-cell-depleted T cells, or PBMCs. The dataset comprised deeply sampled blood TCRbeta repertoires from subjects exposed to, actively infected with, or recovered from COVID-19. The repertoires were made available in a free public database intended to serve as a resource for research on the immune response to SARS-CoV-2. Samples were obtained from the ongoing ImmuneRACE study (first 160 participants) and from about 1,300 subjects provided by 6 global collaborators. The sample metadata nearly always contained a de-identified subject ID, COVID-19 status, age in years and sex. Where available, HLA class I and class II types were taken from metadata supplied by the sample provider and were not determined by assay-based typing. General conclusions and limits of the study: Clinical and demographic metadata were provided uncurated, with the amount varying by source and participant.

TCRbeta CDR3 regions were amplified from genomic DNA using the immunoSEQ Assay, a bias-controlled multiplex PCR. In the authors' own workflow: Nucleated cell counts per sample were estimated from amplification of reference gene primers within the assay. Sequence reads were collapsed and filtered to measure the absolute abundance of every unique TCRbeta CDR3 rearrangement. For each sample, productive Simpson clonality was calculated by taking the square root of Simpson's diversity index across productive rearrangements. Here the immuneACCESS table is served through TCRdb, limited to in-frame sequences with V and J called. Missing clones are a known gap in these copies; in checked studies unresolved V genes cover under half, and the rest lacks a known reason. Clonal size and the V and J genes are those of that table, whereas D and trimming came from the DNA. Within this sample are 120,000 or so clones, with over 75% of them counted one time only. Together, the top ten hold around 3.6% of the sample.

Collaborating institutions collected whole blood in K2EDTA tubes following their own protocols. For TCRbeta analysis, collaborators shipped samples in one of three forms: frozen whole blood, isolated PBMCs, or DNA extracted from either of those sample types. A few counts support this clone. It lacks a known antigen. Base qualities are not at hand, and no much larger clone is one base apart. From the cysteine up to the phenylalanine, the CDR3 has a length of 13 residues. Just the 39-base CDR3 DNA is kept, in frame starting at base 1. The junction shows trimming of 2 bases on V and 5 bases on J, and the gene matches do not reach 2 bases of it. Looking up the germline V gene yields CDR1 SGHDN and CDR2 FVKESK.

The origin of this receptor is a woman aged 60-70 years with acute or convalescent COVID-19. Sequencing was carried out using peripheral blood. The chain links TRBV14 with TRBJ1-2; TRBD1 lines up with 7 middle nucleotides. Here the CDR3 is given as CASSQRTGYGYTF. The bases read TGTGCCAGCAGCCAACGGACAGGATATGGCTACACCTTC.